This TCR beta chain emerged from a study of blood T cell repertoires in COVID-19. Study as a whole: Some COVID-19 samples were acute and others convalescent; all came from the United States, Italy and Spain.

The repertoire was sequenced with immunoSEQ multiplex PCR; TCRdb's copy has only in-frame clones and lacks some. The sample has a few hundred thousand clones, roughly nine tenths seen once; the top ten hold less than 5%. The CDR3 runs 15 residues. With V trimmed by 0 bases and J by 4 bases, 5 bases remained unmatched. Per germline, CDR1 MNHEY and CDR2 SVGAGI. The sequence was obtained from a woman in her thirties or forties who had recovered from COVID-19. This chain uses TRBV6-5 with TRBJ1-2; TRBD1 matches at 7 bases. The sample comprised peripheral blood. CDR3 in DNA: TGTGCCAGCAGTTACTCTCTGGGGGACAGCTATGGCTACACCTTC. Translating it yields CASSYSLGDSYGYTF.